This T cell receptor (beta chain) was identified in a study of control samples from healthy donors and cancer patients. With 0 bases removed from V and 4 bases from J, the gap between germline ends came to 8 bases. Germline CDR1 SGDLS, CDR2 YYNGEE. The CDR3 consists of 14 residues. Profiling relied on immunoSEQ multiplex PCR, and the TCRdb table lists in-frame clones only, not all of them. This table holds tens of thousands of clones, approximately 95% found once. Concerning this clone itself: The sample has other DNA sequences that encode this CDR3 too.

The sequenced sample consisted of blood. The receptor comes from a man younger than 45 in good health. V and J are TRBV9 and TRBJ1-3, with D perhaps matching TRBD1 (5 bases). The CDR3 DNA reads as TGTGCCAGCAGCGTAGCAGGGTCCGGAAACACCATATATTTT. Its protein is CASSVAGSGNTIYF.